The TCR beta chain described here comes from a study of blood T cell repertoires in COVID-19. Study summary: The United States, Italy and Spain were the sources of the acute and convalescent COVID-19 samples. PBMCs, B-cell-depleted T cells, or T cells provided the cDNA or gDNA that made up the material.

The CDR3 runs to 18 residues. V gave up 1 base and J gave up 10 bases, with 23 bases separating them. Looked up from germline, CDR1 is MNHEY and CDR2 is SMNVEV (reference sequence). In the study's own analysis: Amplification with reference gene primers provided the estimates of nucleated cell counts. Assay used: immunoSEQ multiplex PCR; TCRdb lists only in-frame clones, some missing. V, J and clone size derive from that table, while D and trimming were established from the DNA sequence. The repertoire holds some 120,000 clones, with around 89% as singletons. This receptor was obtained from a man aged 45-65 years with acute or convalescent COVID-19. The V call is TRBV27, the J call TRBJ1-6; D not certain. Sequencing was done on a sample of peripheral blood. The CDR3 spells CASSLFSHSRLPLSPLHF. DNA of the CDR3: TGTGCCAGCAGTTTATTTTCTCACAGTCGCCTCCCCCTCTCACCCCTCCACTTT.